This T cell receptor (beta chain) is drawn from a study of early T cells in non-severe SARS-CoV-2 infection. Whole-study findings and limits: A preference for anti-spike CD8 responses marked VDJdb matching, which missed private and CD4 specificities.

Unique molecular identifier tags were affixed to discrete cDNA molecules. TCRdb re-derived calls from the 5' RACE reads in MiXCR, one entry per CDR3 protein. The table has about 60,000 distinct CDR3 sequences, around 12% seen once. As concerns this clonotype: Its target is not known.

CDR1 MNHEY and CDR2 SVGAGI come from the germline V gene. The CDR3 is 14 amino acids. The ends were cut back, 2 bases at V and 4 bases at J, with 11 bases in the middle. The source material was whole blood. The chain is built from TRBV6-5 and TRBJ1-2; TRBD1 is a possible D gene (5 bases). The clonotype was recovered from an adult who was a healthcare worker with PCR-confirmed SARS-CoV-2 infection or an uninfected control (not recorded which). CDR3 nucleotide sequence: TGTGCCAGCAGTTACCAATGGGGGTCCTATGGCTACACCTTC. It encodes CASSYQWGSYGYTF.